Listed here is a single T cell receptor beta chain. No antigen is known for it. Every sample gave at least 5 micrograms of total RNA when it was extracted. The record originates from a study of blood T cells in healthy people across ages. Study-wide results and caveats: Estimates drawn from one million T cells were deemed to understate diversity. No one knew whether donors had CMV, which possibly confounded expanded clonotype changes.

Alongside a J-beta primer mix, a sample-barcoded 5' primer served in a second PCR lasting roughly 7 to 11 cycles. Every molecule of cDNA carried a tag from a template-switch adaptor with 12 random nucleotides. TCRdb redid the calling of the 5' RACE reads with MiXCR, one entry per CDR3 protein. The profile shows approximately 830,000 distinct CDR3 sequences, about 62% of them singletons. Sequencing was performed on blood. This clonotype was sampled from a man younger than 45 in good health.

The CDR3 DNA reads as TGTGCCAGCAGGCTGGGGGGCAATCAGCCCCAGCATTTT. Residues: CASRLGGNQPQHF. The chain has TRBV12-3 or TRBV12-4 and TRBJ1-5; D is perhaps TRBD1 (5 bases). The CDR3 is made up of 13 amino acids. The V gene lost 6 bases and the J gene lost 2 bases, with 8 bases spanning the gap.